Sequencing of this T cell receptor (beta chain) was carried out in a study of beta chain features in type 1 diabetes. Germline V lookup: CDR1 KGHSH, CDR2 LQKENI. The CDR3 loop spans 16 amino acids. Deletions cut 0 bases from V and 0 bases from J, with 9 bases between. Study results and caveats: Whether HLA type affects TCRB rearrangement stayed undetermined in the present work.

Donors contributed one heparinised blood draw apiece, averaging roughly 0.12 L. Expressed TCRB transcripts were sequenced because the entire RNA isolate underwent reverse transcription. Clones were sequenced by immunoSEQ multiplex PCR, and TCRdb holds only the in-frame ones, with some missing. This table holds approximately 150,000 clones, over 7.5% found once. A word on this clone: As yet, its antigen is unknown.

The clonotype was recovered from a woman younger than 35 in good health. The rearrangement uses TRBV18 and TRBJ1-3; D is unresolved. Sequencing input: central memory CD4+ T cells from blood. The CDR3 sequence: CASSPPGESSGNTIYF. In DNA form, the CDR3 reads TGTGCCAGCTCACCACCTGGGGAGAGCTCTGGAAACACCATATATTTT. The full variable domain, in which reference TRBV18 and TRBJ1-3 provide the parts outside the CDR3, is NAGVMQNPRHLVRRRGQEARLRCSPMKGHSHVYWYRQLPEEGLKFMVYLQKENIIDESGMPKERFSAEFPKEGPSILRIQQVVRGDSAAYFCASSPPGESSGNTIYFGEGSWLTVV.